Each of the 5 T cell receptor beta chains below was sequenced from the same sample in a study of immune evolution from preneoplasia to lung adenocarcinoma. Profiled with immunoSEQ multiplex PCR; TCRdb holds only in-frame clones, not every one. Of under 45,000 clones listed, 70% to 85% are singletons. Sample: FFPE invasive lung adenocarcinoma tissue. The receptors were sampled from a person aged 55 to 69 with lung adenocarcinoma.

The chain recombines TRBV4-1 with TRBJ2-7; 16 nucleotides agree with TRBD2. The CDR3 loop spans 17 amino acids. The V and J ends lost 3 bases and 4 bases, in that order; junction bases with no gene match: 6. Germline V CDR1 and CDR2: MGHRA, YSYEKL. DNA of the CDR3: TGCGCCAGCAGCCAGCTCCCGGGACTAGCGGGGGGGTACGAGCAGTACTTC. Its protein product is CASSQLPGLAGGYEQYF.

This clone was picked up one time. In nucleotides, the CDR3 is TGTGCCAGTAGACCTCGACGGGTGACTGAAGCTTTCTTT. This sequence encodes CASRPRRVTEAFF. J is TRBJ1-1 and V is TRBV19; no clear D. The CDR3 has 13 amino acids. V was cut by 6 bases and J by 5 bases, with 13 bases left in between. Germline values: CDR1 LNHDA, CDR2 SQIVND (reference sequence).

The DNA of the CDR3 is TGTGCCAGCAGCTCCGGGACTAGCGGGAGCACAGATACGCAGTATTTT. Translating gives CASSSGTSGSTDTQYF. The rearrangement links TRBV7-3 to TRBJ2-3; the match to TRBD2 covers 12 bases. The germline V gene has CDR1 SGHTA and CDR2 FQGTGA. This CDR3 has 16 residues. The V and J ends lost 4 bases and 0 bases, in that order; junction bases with no gene match: 2.

The chain combines TRBV19 with TRBJ2-5; D possibly corresponds to TRBD1 (5 bases). The CDR3 extends over 15 amino acids. V lost 5 bases to trimming and J lost 0 bases, with 13 bases between them. Germline values: CDR1 LNHDA, CDR2 SQIVND (reference sequence). CDR3: CASSWTSAYQETQYF. CDR3 nucleotide sequence: TGTGCCAGTAGTTGGACATCTGCGTACCAAGAGACCCAGTACTTC.

This chain joins TRBV19 and TRBJ2-2; D is unresolved. Germline V gene lookup returns CDR1 LNHDA and CDR2 SQIVND (reference sequence). Trimming removed 4 bases from V and 7 bases from J, with 7 bases in between. The CDR3 is made up of 12 amino acids. The chain's CDR3 is CASSTRHGELFF. The CDR3 nucleotides read TGTGCCAGTAGTACCCGTCACGGGGAGCTGTTTTTT.